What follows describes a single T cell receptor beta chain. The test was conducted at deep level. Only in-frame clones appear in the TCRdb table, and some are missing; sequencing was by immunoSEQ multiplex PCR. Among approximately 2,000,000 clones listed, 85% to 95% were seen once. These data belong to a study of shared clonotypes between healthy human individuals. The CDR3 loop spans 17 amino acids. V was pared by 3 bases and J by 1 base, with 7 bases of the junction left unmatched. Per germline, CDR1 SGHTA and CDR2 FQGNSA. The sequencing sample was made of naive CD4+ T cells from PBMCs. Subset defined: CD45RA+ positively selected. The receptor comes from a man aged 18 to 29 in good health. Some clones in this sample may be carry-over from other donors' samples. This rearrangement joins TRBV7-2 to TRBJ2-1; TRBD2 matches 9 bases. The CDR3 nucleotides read TGTGCCAGCAGCTTTAGCGGGAGCTCGGAATCCTACAATGAGCAGTTCTTC. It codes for CASSFSGSSESYNEQFF. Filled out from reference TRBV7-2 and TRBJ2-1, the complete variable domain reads GAGVSQSPSNKVTEKGKDVELRCDPISGHTALYWYRQSLGQGLEFLIYFQGNSAPDKSGLPSDRFSAERTGGSVSTLTIQRTQQEDSAVYLCASSFSGSSESYNEQFFGPGTRLTVL.